This T cell receptor beta chain comes out of a study of T cells in Graves' hyperthyroidism and ophthalmopathy (dated 2019 in TCRdb). Concerning the study at large: Peripheral blood samples were taken at initial diagnosis, before any treatment was given. After blood sampling, hyperthyroidism patients were treated with methimazole at a starting dose of 30 mg daily, and ophthalmopathy patients were treated with high-dose intravenous methylprednisolone. The study also compared thyroid tissue and blood T-cell repertoires from about six Graves' hyperthyroidism patients. The paper reports TCR Vbeta CDR3 sequencing of roughly 140 peripheral blood samples: approximately 41 ophthalmopathy, fewer than 80 hyperthyroidism and approximately 17 progressor patients. An independent validation cohort of under 20 hyperthyroidism patients and 17 patients who later progressed to ophthalmopathy tested prospective prediction of ophthalmopathy. For training and testing, the 95 to 100 patients in the discovery cohort were randomly divided in a 7:3 ratio. TCR V-J signatures able to tell the groups apart were searched for in a discovery cohort of around 95 patients, of whom more than 40 had Graves' ophthalmopathy and roughly 58 had stable Graves' hyperthyroidism.

Amplification of TCR beta CDR3 regions was carried out from RNA transcripts. The first round of RT-PCR for the TCR CDR3 was performed with the HTBI primer set and the Qiagen OneStep RT-PCR kit. A second multiplex PCR round built the libraries, followed by size selection and purification. The libraries were sequenced on an Illumina HiSeq2000 using paired-end 100 bp reads. The study's own analysis went as follows. SOAPnuke was used to process the raw data, with reads discarded if the reads contained adapters or uncalled bases, had a mean Phred below 15, or lacked an exact constant-primer or identifier match. High-quality paired reads were merged using COPE v1.2.5, and each unique nucleotide sequence was defined as a clonotype. MiTCR v1.1 was used to align clonotypes to the IMGT TRBV, TRBD and TRBJ reference segments. Analysis was restricted to V-J combinations with a frequency above 0.0001, which covered roughly 99% of repertoires. A TCS score was defined as the ratio of F50 (clonal expansion) to E x V (chaos), with BLOSUM62-based TCRdist applied between CDR3 peptides within each V-J. Welch's t-statistics and random forest reduced roughly 540 V-J features to 13, which were used in a naive Bayes classifier (R e1071). Starting from the raw public reads, TCRdb applied fastp trimming at Q25, assembled clones with MiXCR and retained in-frame beta chains. CDR3 protein duplicates are merged, each entry listing the most common genes and DNA. The V and J calls, along with clone size, are taken from TCRdb and not from the paper's own processing. The sample contains roughly 290,000 distinct CDR3 sequences, 10% to 15% of them found a single time. Almost 8% of the sample lies in the top ten.

This clonotype occurred many times. Its antigen remains undetermined. Base-call qualities are not available, and no considerably larger clone is one nucleotide away. Taken from the germline V gene, the CDR1 and CDR2 loops are MNHEY and SVGEGT. Relative to germline, V is 1 base shorter and J is 5 bases shorter, with 18 bases between their ends. The CDR3 runs 17 amino acids, cysteine and phenylalanine included. The read is trimmed to its CDR3 DNA, 51 bases read in frame from base 1. Hyperthyroidism patients were aged 18 to 65 years and newly diagnosed, with disease duration of less than 2 months. Exclusion was applied to patients with uncontrolled infections, other autoimmune diseases, pregnancy or lactation. Diagnoses relied on clinical symptoms, serum thyroxine and TRAb, thyroid ultrasound and orbital computed tomography. For progressor patients, blood was drawn at the first diagnosis of hyperthyroidism, before any ophthalmopathy symptoms had appeared. PBMCs were separated from 10 ml of fresh peripheral blood using Ficoll-Paque density gradient centrifugation. Patients classed as progressors first received a Graves' hyperthyroidism diagnosis and then went on to develop ophthalmopathy during follow-up. Total RNA was extracted using Trizol reagent, and RNA quality was assessed on an Agilent 2100 Bioanalyzer.

Paper-wide results and their limitations: In validation, the model predicted progression to ophthalmopathy with around 71% sensitivity and roughly 75% specificity, a median of about six months before onset. A model built on a 13 V-J signature distinguished ophthalmopathy from stable hyperthyroidism, reaching approximately 89% sensitivity and about 81% specificity in cross-validation and 80%/75% in testing. Most expanded thyroid clonotypes (frequency above 0.001) were also detected in blood, a finding suggesting that blood repertoires may reflect thyroid immune responses. Sample size was not statistically predetermined, and blinding of investigators to group allocation was not performed.

The chain joins TRBV6-2 or TRBV6-3 to TRBJ1-5, with the D gene not clear enough to name. The clonotype was recovered from a woman aged 25 to 45 with Graves' hyperthyroidism that later progressed to Graves' ophthalmopathy. Sequencing input: blood. The CDR3 protein is CASSYYNNPARHQPQHF. The DNA reads as follows: TGTGCCAGCAGTTACTACAACAATCCAGCGAGGCATCAGCCCCAGCATTTT.